The rows below give T cell receptor beta chains drawn from one sample of a study of beta chain features in type 1 diabetes. Clones were read by immunoSEQ multiplex PCR, and TCRdb kept only the in-frame ones, dropping some. This table holds roughly 700,000 clones, 13% found once. Sequencing input: naive CD4+ T cells from blood. These receptor sequences come from a man younger than 35 with type 1 diabetes. Both conserved end residues are part of each CDR3. A D gene is named only where the DNA matches it firmly. Clone size, where shown, is once, few, many, or a class for clones that have expanded.

cdr3_length j_call d_call v_call clone_size cdr3_aa cdr3_nt
18 TRBJ2-7 - TRBV2 - CASSGKGTVATLAYEQYF TGTGCCAGCAGTGGGAAGGGAACGGTTGCAACGTTAGCCTACGAGCAGTACTTC
13 TRBJ2-7 TRBD1 TRBV19 few CASRQTGPYEQYF TGTGCCAGTAGACAGACAGGGCCCTACGAGCAGTACTTC
13 TRBJ2-2 - TRBV5-1 - CASSLEQPGELFF TGCGCCAGCAGCTTGGAGCAGCCCGGGGAGCTGTTTTTT
16 TRBJ1-6 TRBD1 TRBV27 few CASSFQGQGWSSPLHF TGTGCCAGCAGTTTTCAGGGACAGGGGTGGTCTTCACCCCTCCACTTT
15 TRBJ2-1 - TRBV6-5 - CASMRRTNINREQFF TGTGCCAGCATGCGGAGGACAAATATTAATAGAGAGCAGTTCTTC
13 TRBJ2-5 - TRBV10-3 - CAISTGTGETQYF TGTGCCATCAGCACGGGGACCGGGGAGACCCAGTACTTC
14 TRBJ2-1 - TRBV5-7 - CASSAGATYNEQFF TGTGCCAGCAGCGCGGGGGCCACCTACAATGAGCAGTTCTTC
14 TRBJ2-5 - TRBV5-4 few CASSLGVIQETQYF TGTGCCAGCAGCTTAGGGGTGATCCAAGAGACCCAGTACTTC
12 TRBJ1-1 TRBD1 TRBV28 - CASRGQLTEAFF TGTGCCAGCCGGGGACAGCTCACTGAAGCTTTCTTT
16 TRBJ2-1 TRBD1 TRBV15 few CATSWAGGRGYNEQFF TGTGCCACCAGCTGGGCAGGGGGCAGGGGCTACAATGAGCAGTTCTTC
15 TRBJ2-5 TRBD2 TRBV4-2 - CASSQGTSGQETQYF TGTGCCAGCAGCCAAGGGACTAGCGGGCAAGAGACCCAGTACTTC
17 TRBJ2-3 TRBD1 TRBV7-2 - CASSLARTGVGADTQYF TGTGCCAGCAGCTTAGCGCGGACAGGGGTTGGGGCAGATACGCAGTATTTT
14 TRBJ1-2 - TRBV7-9 - CASSSTMGAPDYTF TGTGCCAGCAGCTCAACAATGGGGGCGCCGGACTACACCTTC
14 TRBJ2-3 TRBD2 TRBV2 - CANALAGGSNTQYF TGTGCCAACGCACTAGCGGGGGGCTCCAATACGCAGTATTTT
15 TRBJ2-2 TRBD1 TRBV30 few CAWSVRQGAAGELFF TGTGCCTGGAGCGTGAGACAGGGGGCAGCCGGGGAGCTGTTTTTT
12 TRBJ1-2 - TRBV7-8 few CASSFGGYGYTF TGTGCCAGCAGCTTTGGGGGGTATGGCTACACCTTC
16 TRBJ2-1 TRBD1 TRBV2 few CASSEWGTGELNEQFF TGTGCCAGCAGTGAATGGGGGACAGGGGAGTTGAATGAGCAGTTCTTC
15 TRBJ2-5 - TRBV19 few CASSNTGPLRETQYF TGTGCCAGTAGTAATACAGGGCCTCTGAGAGAGACCCAGTACTTC
14 TRBJ1-2 - TRBV25-1 - CASSELPGLGGYTF TGTGCCAGCAGTGAATTGCCCGGTCTAGGAGGCTACACCTTC
13 TRBJ1-4 - TRBV7-9 few CASAGLTSEKLFF TGTGCCAGCGCGGGCTTAACGAGTGAAAAACTGTTTTTT
13 TRBJ1-1 - TRBV29-1 few CSVDLEGNTEAFF TGCAGCGTGGACCTAGAGGGTAACACTGAAGCTTTCTTT
12 TRBJ2-3 - TRBV30 many CAWSPDADTQYF TGTGCCTGGAGTCCTGACGCAGATACGCAGTATTTT
16 TRBJ2-3 - TRBV6-4 - CASSAKSTGRTDTQYF TGTGCCAGCAGTGCTAAATCGACAGGCCGCACAGATACGCAGTATTTT
14 TRBJ1-4 - TRBV18 - CASSPRTDNEKLFF TGTGCCAGCTCACCCCGGACAGATAATGAAAAACTGTTTTTT
15 TRBJ2-5 - TRBV18 - CASSPPSRGQETQYF TGTGCCAGCTCACCACCGTCACGGGGCCAAGAGACCCAGTACTTC
11 TRBJ1-2 - TRBV20-1 few CSARRGVGYTF TGCAGTGCTAGGCGAGGGGTCGGCTACACCTTC
14 TRBJ1-2 - TRBV4-1 few CASSQGLGGYGYTF TGCGCCAGCAGCCAGGGACTGGGAGGCTATGGCTACACCTTC
13 TRBJ2-5 - TRBV6-5 few CASTWAAGETQYF TGTGCCAGCACCTGGGCCGCGGGAGAGACCCAGTACTTC
13 TRBJ1-1 - TRBV5-1 few CASSLRTTSEAFF TGCGCCAGCAGCTTGAGAACGACAAGTGAAGCTTTCTTT
14 TRBJ2-7 TRBD1 TRBV5-6 few CASSRGTGVYEQYF TGTGCCAGCAGTCGTGGGACAGGGGTTTACGAGCAGTACTTC
12 TRBJ2-4 - TRBV7-2 few CASSTYLGIQYF TGTGCCAGCAGCACCTATCTGGGGATTCAGTACTTC
15 TRBJ1-5 TRBD1 TRBV7-6 few CASSLSDRVNQPQHF TGTGCCAGCAGCTTATCCGACAGGGTTAATCAGCCCCAGCATTTT
11 TRBJ1-1 - TRBV27 few CASGKGAEAFF TGTGCCAGCGGGAAAGGGGCTGAAGCTTTCTTT
13 TRBJ2-2 - TRBV28 - CASSFRPWGELFF TGTGCCAGCAGTTTCCGTCCATGGGGGGAGCTGTTTTTT
14 TRBJ2-7 - TRBV10-3 few CAISRDSDPYEQYF TGTGCCATCAGTCGCGACAGTGACCCCTACGAGCAGTACTTC
14 TRBJ1-2 - TRBV6-5 - CASSYSGQSGGYTF TGTGCCAGCAGTTACTCGGGACAATCGGGCGGCTACACCTTC
15 TRBJ2-2 TRBD1 TRBV6-6 - CASSWGQGGTGELFF TGTGCCAGCAGTTGGGGACAGGGAGGCACCGGGGAGCTGTTTTTT
16 TRBJ2-7 TRBD2 TRBV6-5 few CASSYTTSGVSYEQYF TGTGCCAGCAGTTACACGACTAGCGGAGTTTCCTACGAGCAGTACTTC
10 TRBJ1-1 - TRBV29-1 few CSGGNTEAFF TGCAGCGGGGGGAACACTGAAGCTTTCTTT
11 TRBJ2-5 - TRBV30 few CAWSGGETQYF TGTGCCTGGAGTGGAGGAGAGACCCAGTACTTC
17 TRBJ1-6 TRBD1 TRBV7-8 - CASSLAPRGKHNSPLHF TGTGCCAGCAGCTTAGCGCCCAGGGGGAAGCATAATTCACCCCTCCACTTT
13 TRBJ2-7 TRBD1 TRBV27 - CASSPDRAYEQYF TGTGCCAGCAGCCCCGACAGGGCGTACGAGCAGTACTTC
14 TRBJ2-3 TRBD1 TRBV28 - CASSPGQGEDTQYF TGTGCCAGCAGTCCGGGACAGGGAGAAGATACGCAGTATTTT
15 TRBJ2-2 TRBD1 TRBV5-1 - CASSPRGQGTGELFF TGCGCCAGCAGCCCACGGGGACAGGGCACCGGGGAGCTGTTTTTT
14 TRBJ1-2 TRBD1 TRBV30 few CAWSSTGEGGGYTF TGTGCCTGGAGCTCGACAGGGGAAGGTGGTGGCTACACCTTC
16 TRBJ2-6 - TRBV15 few CATSAWADSGANVLTF TGTGCCACCAGCGCCTGGGCAGACTCTGGGGCCAACGTCCTGACTTTC
10 TRBJ1-4 - TRBV29-1 - CSAGGEKLFF TGCAGCGCGGGCGGTGAAAAACTGTTTTTT
15 TRBJ2-1 TRBD2 TRBV6-5 - CASSFGLAGGYEQFF TGTGCCAGCAGCTTCGGACTAGCGGGGGGGTATGAGCAGTTCTTC
18 TRBJ2-7 TRBD2 TRBV18 few CASSLSGTSGGRSYEQYF TGTGCCAGCTCACTAAGCGGGACTAGCGGGGGCCGCTCCTACGAGCAGTACTTC
13 TRBJ1-1 - TRBV29-1 few CSVERLLVAEAFF TGCAGCGTTGAAAGACTGTTGGTTGCTGAAGCTTTCTTT
16 TRBJ2-3 TRBD1 TRBV28 few CASSPGQVIRTDTQYF TGTGCCAGCAGTCCCGGACAGGTTATACGCACAGATACGCAGTATTTT
14 TRBJ2-7 - TRBV21-1 - CASSPRKGLVEQYF TGTGCCAGCAGCCCTCGGAAGGGACTTGTGGAGCAGTACTTC
17 TRBJ1-1 - TRBV11-2 - CASSPRTAWGINTEAFF TGTGCCAGCAGCCCACGGACCGCCTGGGGAATTAACACTGAAGCTTTCTTT